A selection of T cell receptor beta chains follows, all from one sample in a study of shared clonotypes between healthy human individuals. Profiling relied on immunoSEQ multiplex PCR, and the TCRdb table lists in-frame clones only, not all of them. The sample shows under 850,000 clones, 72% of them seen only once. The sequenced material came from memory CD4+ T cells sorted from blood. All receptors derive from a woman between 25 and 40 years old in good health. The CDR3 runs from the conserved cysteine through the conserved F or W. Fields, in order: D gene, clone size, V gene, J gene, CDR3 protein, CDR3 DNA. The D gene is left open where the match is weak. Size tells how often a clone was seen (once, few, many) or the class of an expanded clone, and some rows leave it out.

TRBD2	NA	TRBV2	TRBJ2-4	CASSQQIAGGNIQYF	TGTGCCAGCAGCCAACAAATAGCGGGAGGGAACATTCAGTACTTC
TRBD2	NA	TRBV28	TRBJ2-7	CASREGLGYEQYF	TGTGCCAGCAGAGAGGGACTAGGCTACGAGCAGTACTTC
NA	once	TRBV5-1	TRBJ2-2	CASSWDGLSQTGELFF	TGCGCCAGCAGCTGGGATGGACTCTCACAAACCGGGGAGCTGTTTTTT
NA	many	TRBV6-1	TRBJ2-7	CASSPRDTSYEQYF	TGTGCCAGCAGCCCCCGGGACACCTCCTACGAGCAGTACTTC
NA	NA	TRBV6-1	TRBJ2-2	CASGFGIANTGGLFF	TGTGCCAGCGGATTTGGTATAGCGAACACCGGGGGTCTGTTTTTT
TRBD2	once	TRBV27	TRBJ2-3	CASSPWEALLAGTTDTQYF	TGTGCCAGCAGTCCGTGGGAGGCTTTACTAGCGGGAACTACCGATACGCAGTATTTT
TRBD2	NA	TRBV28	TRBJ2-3	CASRLAGGLDTQYF	TGTGCCAGCAGACTAGCGGGAGGGCTAGATACGCAGTATTTT
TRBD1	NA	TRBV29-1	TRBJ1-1	CSVAQGGPAPAFF	TGCAGCGTTGCCCAGGGGGGCCCCGCTCCCGCTTTCTTT
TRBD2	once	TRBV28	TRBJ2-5	CASLPVGRVLETQYF	TGTGCCAGCCTCCCCGTGGGGAGGGTGTTGGAGACCCAGTACTTC
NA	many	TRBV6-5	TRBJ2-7	CASSFRETYEQYF	TGTGCCAGCAGTTTCCGGGAGACCTACGAGCAGTACTTC
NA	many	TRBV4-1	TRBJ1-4	CASSHLDGELFF	TGCGCCAGCAGCCATTTGGACGGGGAACTGTTTTTT
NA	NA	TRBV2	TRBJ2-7	CASRRDTTYEQYF	TGTGCCAGCAGAAGGGACACTACCTACGAGCAGTACTTC
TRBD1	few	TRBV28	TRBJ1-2	CASSTNKGGEFRYGYTF	TGTGCCAGCAGTACGAACAAAGGGGGCGAGTTCCGCTATGGCTACACCTTC
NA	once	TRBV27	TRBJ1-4	CASSLVMAGGSEKLFF	TGTGCCAGCAGTTTGGTGATGGCAGGAGGAAGTGAAAAACTGTTTTTT
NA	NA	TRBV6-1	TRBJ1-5	CASSGQGFSNQPQHF	TGTGCCAGCAGTGGGCAGGGGTTTAGCAATCAGCCCCAGCATTTT
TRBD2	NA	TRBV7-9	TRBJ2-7	CASSSWEGKFYEQYF	TGTGCCAGCAGCTCTTGGGAGGGGAAGTTTTACGAGCAGTACTTC
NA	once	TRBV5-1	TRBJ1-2	CASSGDSYGYTF	TGCGCCAGCAGCGGCGACAGCTATGGCTACACCTTC
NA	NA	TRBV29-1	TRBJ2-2	CSASNTGELFF	TGCAGCGCAAGCAACACCGGGGAGCTGTTTTTT
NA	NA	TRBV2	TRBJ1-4	CAGAGQPTTNEKLFF	TGTGCCGGGGCAGGACAACCAACAACTAATGAAAAACTGTTTTTT
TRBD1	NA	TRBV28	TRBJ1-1	CASTDRGPTFF	TGTGCCAGCACGGACAGGGGGCCAACTTTCTTT
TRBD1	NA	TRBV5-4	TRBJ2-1	CASSGRQGPLNEQFF	TGTGCCAGCAGCGGAAGACAGGGACCCTTGAATGAGCAGTTCTTC
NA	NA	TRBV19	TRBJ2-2	CASSIDWGANTGELFF	TGTGCCAGTAGTATAGATTGGGGGGCGAACACCGGGGAGCTGTTTTTT
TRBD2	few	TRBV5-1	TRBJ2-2	CASSLVVAGDGELFF	TGCGCCAGCAGCTTGGTGGTAGCGGGAGACGGGGAGCTGTTTTTT
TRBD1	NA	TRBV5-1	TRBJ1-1	CASSSQGAGAFF	TGCGCCAGCAGTTCACAGGGGGCTGGAGCTTTCTTT
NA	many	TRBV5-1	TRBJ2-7	CASSFLSETYEQYF	TGCGCCAGCAGCTTTCTTAGCGAGACCTACGAGCAGTACTTC
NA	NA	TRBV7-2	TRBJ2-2	CASSLKAGTTGELFF	TGTGCCAGCAGCTTAAAGGCAGGGACCACCGGGGAGCTGTTTTTT
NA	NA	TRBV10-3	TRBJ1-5	CAISAGVQPQHF	TGTGCCATCAGTGCAGGGGTCCAGCCCCAGCATTTT
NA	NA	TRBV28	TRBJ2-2	CASSLLRVVDGELFF	TGTGCCAGCAGCCTATTGAGGGTCGTAGACGGGGAGCTGTTTTTT
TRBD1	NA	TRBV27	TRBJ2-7	CASSLRTGVTYEQYF	TGTGCCAGCAGTTTGCGGACAGGGGTCACCTACGAGCAGTACTTC
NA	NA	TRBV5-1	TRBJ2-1	CASSFDSSSYNEQFF	TGCGCCAGCAGCTTTGACTCCTCCTCCTACAATGAGCAGTTCTTC
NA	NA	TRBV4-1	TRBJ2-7	CASSQGHGSSYEQYF	TGCGCCAGCAGCCAAGGCCACGGGAGTTCGTACGAGCAGTACTTC
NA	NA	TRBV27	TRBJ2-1	CASSWRAGSYNEQFF	TGTGCCAGCAGCTGGAGGGCCGGCTCCTACAATGAGCAGTTCTTC
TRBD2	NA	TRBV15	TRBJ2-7	CATSESGSGTGAEQYF	TGTGCCACCAGCGAAAGCGGGAGCGGCACGGGGGCCGAGCAGTACTTC
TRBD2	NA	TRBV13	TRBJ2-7	CASSIGTSGPTYEQYF	TGTGCCAGCAGCATCGGGACTAGCGGCCCGACCTACGAGCAGTACTTC
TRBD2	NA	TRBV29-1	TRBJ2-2	CSVSTSGTGELFF	TGCAGCGTCTCCACTAGCGGGACCGGGGAGCTGTTTTTT